The T cell receptor (beta chain) described here comes from a study of a mutant IDH1 vaccine in newly diagnosed glioma. Whole-study context: Averaging roughly 40 years of age, treated patients were approximately 62% male and about 38% female. Most had both radiotherapy and temozolomide beforehand; others had only one.

The germline V and J ends were trimmed by 5 bases and 6 bases, with 16 bases remaining between them. CDR3 size: 15 residues. CDR1 and CDR2 (germline): SGHVS, FNYEAQ. Profiled with immunoSEQ multiplex PCR; TCRdb holds only in-frame clones, not every one. This table holds about 34,000 clones, 65% to 80% found once. Indicated time point: baseline, week 1 (first vaccination visit). Documented treatment: pre-vaccination baseline after standard-of-care therapy. New IDH1-mutant, ATRX-lost WHO grade 3 or 4 astrocytomas occurred in donors. The sequenced sample was peripheral blood mononuclear cells (PBMCs), obtained from a glioma patient treated with radiotherapy, temozolomide or both. The rearrangement joins TRBV7-6 to TRBJ2-2; D is possibly TRBD1 (5 bases). The sequence derives from a middle-aged man with glioma. Some clones in this sample may be carry-over from other donors' samples. CDR3 sequence reads: CASSPDFQGAGELFF. CDR3 sequence (DNA): TGTGCCAGCAGCCCAGACTTTCAGGGCGCCGGGGAGCTGTTTTTT.